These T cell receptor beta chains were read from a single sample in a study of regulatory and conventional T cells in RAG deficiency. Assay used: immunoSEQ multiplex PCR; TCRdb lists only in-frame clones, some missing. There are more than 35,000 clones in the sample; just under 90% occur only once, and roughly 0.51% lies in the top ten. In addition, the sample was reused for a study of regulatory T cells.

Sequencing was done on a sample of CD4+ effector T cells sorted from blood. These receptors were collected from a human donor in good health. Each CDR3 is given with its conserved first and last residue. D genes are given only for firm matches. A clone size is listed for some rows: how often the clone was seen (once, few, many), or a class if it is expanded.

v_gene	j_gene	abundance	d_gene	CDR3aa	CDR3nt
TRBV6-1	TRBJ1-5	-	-	CASSFDRHSNQPQHF	TGTGCCAGCAGTTTCGACAGACATAGCAATCAGCCCCAGCATTTT
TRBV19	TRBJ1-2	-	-	CASLPDPTGYGYTF	TGTGCCAGTCTCCCTGACCCTACGGGTTATGGCTACACCTTC
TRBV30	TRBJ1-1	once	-	CAGTGSRNTEAFF	TGTGCCGGAACAGGGAGTCGGAACACTGAAGCTTTCTTT
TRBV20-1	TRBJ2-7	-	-	CSATRDVGQYF	TGCAGTGCTACGAGAGACGTGGGGCAGTACTTC
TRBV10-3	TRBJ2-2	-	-	CAISDKGLLANTGELFF	TGTGCCATCAGTGACAAAGGACTCCTCGCGAACACCGGGGAGCTGTTTTTT
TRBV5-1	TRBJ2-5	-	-	CASSLAWQGVGEKETQYF	TGCGCCAGCAGCTTGGCCTGGCAGGGTGTTGGTGAAAAAGAGACCCAGTACTTC
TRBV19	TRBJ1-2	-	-	CASSIENGYGYTF	TGTGCCAGTAGTATAGAAAATGGGTATGGCTACACCTTC
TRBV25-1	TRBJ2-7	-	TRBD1	CASSEMGTDPYEQYF	TGTGCCAGCAGTGAGATGGGGACAGATCCCTACGAGCAGTACTTC
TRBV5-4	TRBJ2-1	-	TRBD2	CASSIGGRTSGSVDNEQFF	TGTGCCAGCAGCATCGGGGGGCGGACTAGCGGGAGCGTCGACAATGAGCAGTTCTTC
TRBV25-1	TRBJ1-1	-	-	CASSELGTQAEAFF	TGTGCCAGCAGTGAATTGGGAACCCAGGCTGAAGCTTTCTTT
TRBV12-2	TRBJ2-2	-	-	CASRLRCPTRGPNTGELFF	TGTGCAAGTCGCTTAAGGTGCCCTACGCGGGGGCCAAACACCGGGGAGCTGTTTTTT
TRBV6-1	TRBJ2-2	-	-	CASSELQHSLELFF	TGTGCCAGCAGTGAACTACAGCACTCGCTGGAGCTGTTTTTT
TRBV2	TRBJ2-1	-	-	CASIRVSYNEQFF	TGTGCCAGCATCAGGGTCTCCTACAATGAGCAGTTCTTC
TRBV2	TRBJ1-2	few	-	CASMSLRSLYGYTF	TGTGCCAGCATGTCACTCAGGAGTCTCTATGGCTACACCTTC
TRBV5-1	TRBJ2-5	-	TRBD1	CASSSGQGGETQYF	TGCGCCAGCAGCTCAGGACAGGGTGGAGAGACCCAGTACTTC
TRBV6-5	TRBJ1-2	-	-	CASRTSGTHGYTF	TGTGCCAGCAGGACTTCCGGGACCCATGGCTACACCTTC
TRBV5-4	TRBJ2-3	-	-	CASSFPGQLSTDTQYF	TGTGCCAGCAGCTTCCCGGGACAACTATCCACAGATACGCAGTATTTT
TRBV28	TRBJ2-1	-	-	CASSLSRGASSYNEQFF	TGTGCCAGCAGTTTATCCAGGGGGGCAAGCTCCTACAATGAGCAGTTCTTC
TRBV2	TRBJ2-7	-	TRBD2	CASSQGLAGREQYF	TGTGCCAGCAGCCAGGGACTAGCGGGACGCGAGCAGTACTTC
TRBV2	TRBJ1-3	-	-	CASSEGRAGNTIYF	TGTGCCAGCAGTGAGGGCAGGGCTGGAAACACCATATATTTT
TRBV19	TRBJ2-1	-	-	CASSMRRDIYNEQFF	TGTGCCAGTAGTATGCGCAGGGATATTTACAATGAGCAGTTCTTC
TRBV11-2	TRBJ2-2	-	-	CASSDGAGLNGELFF	TGTGCCAGCAGCGACGGGGCGGGTCTCAACGGGGAGCTGTTTTTT
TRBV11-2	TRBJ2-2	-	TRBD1	CASSLGHRTGTGELFF	TGTGCCAGCAGCTTAGGGCATCGGACAGGGACCGGGGAGCTGTTTTTT
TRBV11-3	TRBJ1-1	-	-	CASSQNTGAEHTEAFF	TGTGCCAGCAGCCAAAATACAGGAGCAGAACACACTGAAGCTTTCTTT
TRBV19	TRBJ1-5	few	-	CASSSWAGEPNQPQHF	TGTGCCAGTAGTTCGTGGGCAGGGGAGCCCAATCAGCCCCAGCATTTT
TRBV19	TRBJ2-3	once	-	CASNRRGQSTDTQYF	TGTGCCAGTAACCGGCGGGGGCAAAGCACAGATACGCAGTATTTT
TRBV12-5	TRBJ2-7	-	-	CASGLVLGGFEQYF	TGTGCTAGTGGTTTGGTACTTGGAGGGTTCGAGCAGTACTTC
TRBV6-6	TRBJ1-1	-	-	CASSLDGGSTEAFF	TGTGCCAGCAGCCTCGACGGGGGTAGCACTGAAGCTTTCTTT
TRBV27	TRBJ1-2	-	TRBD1	CASRTGTGYGYTF	TGTGCCAGCAGAACCGGGACAGGCTATGGCTACACCTTC
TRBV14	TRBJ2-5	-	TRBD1	CASSQTRGSRQETQYF	TGTGCCAGCAGCCAGACCAGGGGGTCGCGGCAAGAGACCCAGTACTTC
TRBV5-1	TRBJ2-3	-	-	CASSPGTSGGTQYF	TGCGCCAGCAGCCCCGGGACAAGTGGCGGTACGCAGTATTTT
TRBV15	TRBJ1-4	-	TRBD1	CATSRGDRGIKLFF	TGTGCCACCAGCAGAGGGGACAGGGGAATAAAACTGTTTTTT
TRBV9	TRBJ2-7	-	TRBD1	CASSAGTGLTYEQYF	TGTGCCAGCAGCGCCGGGACAGGGCTAACCTACGAGCAGTACTTC
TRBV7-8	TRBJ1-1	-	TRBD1	CASSLVQGSEAFF	TGTGCCAGCAGCTTAGTACAGGGGTCTGAAGCTTTCTTT
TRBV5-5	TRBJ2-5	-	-	CASGGETQYF	TGTGCCAGCGGCGGGGAGACCCAGTACTTC
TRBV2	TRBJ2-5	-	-	CATRAGRAETQYF	TGTGCCACCAGGGCGGGTAGGGCCGAGACCCAGTACTTC
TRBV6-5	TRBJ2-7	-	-	CAAHDPAFGQYF	TGTGCCGCCCACGATCCGGCCTTCGGGCAGTACTTC
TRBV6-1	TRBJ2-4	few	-	CASSDPDRSNEAKNIQYF	TGTGCCAGCAGTGACCCCGACAGATCCAATGAAGCCAAAAACATTCAGTACTTC
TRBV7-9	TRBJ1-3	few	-	CASSLIRVAGNTIYF	TGTGCCAGCAGCTTAATACGGGTGGCTGGAAACACCATATATTTT
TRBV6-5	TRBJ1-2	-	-	CASGKTQGVGGYTF	TGTGCCAGCGGGAAAACACAGGGAGTTGGGGGCTACACCTTC
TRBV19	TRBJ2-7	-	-	CASSKWPETYEQYF	TGTGCCAGTAGTAAGTGGCCGGAAACCTACGAGCAGTACTTC
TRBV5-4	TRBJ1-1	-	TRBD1	CASSRPGTGGVGNTEAFF	TGTGCCAGCAGCCGTCCCGGGACAGGGGGCGTCGGGAACACTGAAGCTTTCTTT
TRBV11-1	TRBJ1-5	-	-	CASSLGGTPNQPQHF	TGTGCCAGCAGCTTAGGGGGAACCCCTAATCAGCCCCAGCATTTT
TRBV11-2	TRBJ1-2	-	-	CASSLTELANYGYTF	TGTGCCAGCAGCTTGACCGAGCTTGCTAACTATGGCTACACCTTC
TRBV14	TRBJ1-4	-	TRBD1	CASSPANTGTDYEKLFF	TGTGCCAGCAGCCCAGCGAATACCGGGACAGATTATGAAAAACTGTTTTTT